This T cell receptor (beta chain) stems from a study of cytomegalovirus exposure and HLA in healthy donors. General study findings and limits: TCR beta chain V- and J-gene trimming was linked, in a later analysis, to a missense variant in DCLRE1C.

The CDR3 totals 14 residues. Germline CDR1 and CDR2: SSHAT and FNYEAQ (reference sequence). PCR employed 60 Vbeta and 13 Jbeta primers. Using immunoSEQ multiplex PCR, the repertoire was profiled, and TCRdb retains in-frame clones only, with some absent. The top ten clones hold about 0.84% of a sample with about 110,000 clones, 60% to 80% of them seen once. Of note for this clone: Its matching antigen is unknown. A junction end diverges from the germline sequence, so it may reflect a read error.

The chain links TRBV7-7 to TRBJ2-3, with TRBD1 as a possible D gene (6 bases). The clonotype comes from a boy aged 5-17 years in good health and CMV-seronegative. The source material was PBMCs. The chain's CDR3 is CASSQGLSTDTQYF. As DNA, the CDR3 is TGTGCTAGCAGCCAGGGGTTAAGCACAGATACGCAGTATTTT.